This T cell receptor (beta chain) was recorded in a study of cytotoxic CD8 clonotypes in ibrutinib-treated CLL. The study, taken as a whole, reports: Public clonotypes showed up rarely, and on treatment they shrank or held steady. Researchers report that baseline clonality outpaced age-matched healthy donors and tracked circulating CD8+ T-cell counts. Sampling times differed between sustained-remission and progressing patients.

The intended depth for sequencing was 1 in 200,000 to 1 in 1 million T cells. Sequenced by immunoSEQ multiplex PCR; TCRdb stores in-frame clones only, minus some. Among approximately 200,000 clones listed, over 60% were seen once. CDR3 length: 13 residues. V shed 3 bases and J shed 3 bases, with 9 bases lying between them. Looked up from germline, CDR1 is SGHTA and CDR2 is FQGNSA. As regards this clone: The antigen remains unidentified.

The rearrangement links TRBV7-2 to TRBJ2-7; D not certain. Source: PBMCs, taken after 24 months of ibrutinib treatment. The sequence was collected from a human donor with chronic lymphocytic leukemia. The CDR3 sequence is CASSFLTNYEQYF. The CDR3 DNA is TGTGCCAGCAGCTTTTTGACGAACTACGAGCAGTACTTC.